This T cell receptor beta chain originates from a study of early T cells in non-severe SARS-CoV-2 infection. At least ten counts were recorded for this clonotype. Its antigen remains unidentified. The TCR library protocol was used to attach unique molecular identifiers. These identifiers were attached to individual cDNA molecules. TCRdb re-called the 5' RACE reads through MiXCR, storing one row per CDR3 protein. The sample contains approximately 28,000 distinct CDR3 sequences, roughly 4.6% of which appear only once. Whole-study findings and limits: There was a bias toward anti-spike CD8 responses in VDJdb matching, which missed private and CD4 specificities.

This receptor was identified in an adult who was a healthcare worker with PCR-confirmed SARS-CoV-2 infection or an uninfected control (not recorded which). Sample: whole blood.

CDR3 bases: TGTGCCAGCAGCTTAAGAGGGGCAGGGCAATTCACTGAAGCTTTCTTT. Encoded protein: CASSLRGAGQFTEAFF. The chain employs TRBV7-9 and TRBJ1-1; maybe TRBD1 (5 bases). V was pared by 2 bases and J by 4 bases, with 17 bases between. Looked up from germline, CDR1 is SEHNR and CDR2 is FQNEAQ (reference sequence). The CDR3 consists of 16 residues. The full variable domain, with the rest looked up from reference TRBV7-9 and TRBJ1-1, is DTGVSQNPRHKITKRGQNVTFRCDPISEHNRLYWYRQTLGQGPEFLTYFQNEAQLEKSRLLSDRFSAERPKGSFSTLEIQRTEQGDSAMYLCASSLRGAGQFTEAFFGQGTRLTVV.